What follows are 22 T cell receptor beta chains derived from one specimen sequenced in a study of CD8 T cells in Susac syndrome. It was with random hexamers that roughly 0.45 to 1 ug RNA was reverse transcribed. TCRdb reprocessed the immunoSEQ multiplex PCR reads with MiXCR, giving one entry per CDR3 protein. Among 180,000 or so distinct CDR3 sequences, more than 90% were seen once, and the ten largest hold approximately 0.097%. The sample consisted of CD4+ T cells from PBMCs. The receptor set was obtained from a human donor with multiple sclerosis.

The chain uses TRBV10-2 and TRBJ1-2; TRBD1 agrees at 8 bases. The germline V gene encodes CDR1 WSHSY and CDR2 SAAADI. This CDR3 spans 16 amino acids. The junction had 11 bases not matched to a gene; V was cut back by 6 bases and J by 2 bases. The CDR3 DNA sequence: TGCGCCAGCAGACCCGGACAGGGAAGGACGAACTATGGCTACACCTTC. As protein: CASRPGQGRTNYGYTF.

The chain carries TRBV15 and TRBJ2-7, with D possibly matching TRBD1 (6 bases). Germline values: CDR1 LNHNV, CDR2 YYDKDF (reference sequence). Trimming left V 5 bases short and J 6 bases short, with 14 bases between. This CDR3 is built from 13 residues. The CDR3 bases are TGTGCCACCAGCTCAAAATACAGGGTCGAGCAGTACTTC. Amino acid sequence: CATSSKYRVEQYF.

Concerning this clonotype: Compared with germline, one end of the junction differs, possibly owing to a read error. The rearrangement joins TRBV30 to TRBJ1-1; D is ambiguous. The CDR3 length is 13 residues. The germline V gene has CDR1 GTSNPN and CDR2 SVGIG (reference sequence). In DNA form, the CDR3 reads TGTGCCTGGAGTCAAAGGATGAAGACTGAAGCTTTCTTT. It yields the protein CAWSQRMKTEAFF. Supplemented by reference TRBV30 and TRBJ1-1, the full variable domain reads SQTIHQWPATLVQPVGSPLSLECTVEGTSNPNLYWYRQAAGRGLQLLFYSVGIGQISSEVPQNLSASRPQDRQFILSSKKLLLSDSGFYLCAWSQRMKTEAFFGQGTRLTVV.

V and J are TRBV20-1 and TRBJ2-3, with D hard to call. The CDR3 has 12 residues. Germline loops: CDR1 DFQATT, CDR2 SNEGSKA (reference sequence). Trimming cost V 4 bases and J 4 bases, with 9 bases left between them. The CDR3 coding sequence is TGCAGTGCTACCCGAGAGGCAGATACGCAGTATTTT. Translation gives CSATREADTQYF.

The J gene is TRBJ2-2, the V gene TRBV11-2, with D tentatively TRBD1 (5 bases). The germline V gene has CDR1 SGHAT and CDR2 FQNNGV. The length of the CDR3 is 15 residues. Deletions cut 3 bases from V and 6 bases from J, with 14 bases between. DNA for the CDR3: TGTGCCAGCAGCTTTCTCACAGGATCTCCCGGGGAGCTGTTTTTT. Encoded protein: CASSFLTGSPGELFF. The whole variable domain, filled in from reference TRBV11-2 and TRBJ2-2, reads EAGVAQSPRYKIIEKRQSVAFWCNPISGHATLYWYQQILGQGPKLLIQFQNNGVVDDSQLPKDRFSAERLKGVDSTLKIQPAKLEDSAVYLCASSFLTGSPGELFFGEGSRLTVL.

The rearrangement joins TRBV20-1 to TRBJ1-4; D remains unclear. The V gene's germline CDR1 is DFQATT and CDR2 SNEGSKA (reference sequence). Trimming took off 3 bases at V and 7 bases at J, with 3 bases between the two ends. The CDR3 consists of 10 residues. In DNA, the CDR3 is TGCAGTGCTAGGGGTGAAAAACTGTTTTTT. Translation: CSARGEKLFF.

The gene calls are TRBV29-1 and TRBJ1-1, with D possibly being TRBD1 (5 bases). V was cut by 4 bases and J by 4 bases, with 13 bases left in between. The germline gives CDR1 SQVTM, CDR2 ANQGSEA. The CDR3 spans 13 residues. The CDR3 loop is CSVGLGPGTEAFF. In DNA form, the CDR3 reads TGCAGCGTTGGTCTGGGGCCGGGCACTGAAGCTTTCTTT.

The V gene is TRBV9, the J gene TRBJ2-2; D not certain. The CDR3 has 11 amino acids. Germline CDR1 SGDLS, CDR2 YYNGEE. Trimming removed 6 bases at V and 7 bases at J, with 7 bases between. CDR3 bases: TGTGCCAGCAATCGGGTCGGGGAGCTGTTTTTT. Residues: CASNRVGELFF.

The V and J genes are TRBV5-4 and TRBJ2-1, with 7 positions matching TRBD1. This CDR3 contains 15 residues. V was clipped by 3 bases and J by 0 bases; unmatched bases: 3. Per germline, CDR1 SGHNT and CDR2 YYREEE (reference sequence). The CDR3 coding sequence is TGTGCCAGCAGCTCGGGACAGTACTCCTACAATGAGCAGTTCTTC. Protein product: CASSSGQYSYNEQFF.

Here the CDR3 DNA reads TGCGCCAGCAGCTTTGCGTCTAGTGCCCATGAGCAGTTCTTC. Translated: CASSFASSAHEQFF. The rearrangement links TRBV5-1 to TRBJ2-1, with D uncertain. The length of the CDR3 is 14 residues. Germline V gene sequence: CDR1 SGHRS, CDR2 YFSETQ. V lost 2 bases to trimming and J lost 8 bases, with 14 bases between them.

The gene calls are TRBV24-1 and TRBJ2-1; either TRBD1 or TRBD2 may supply D (6 bases each). V gave up 4 bases and J gave up 4 bases, with 16 bases separating them. The CDR3 totals 16 residues. Germline V gene lookup returns CDR1 KGHDR and CDR2 SFDVKD. The CDR3 reads CATSELGHGGYNEQFF. CDR3 nucleotide sequence: TGTGCCACCAGTGAGTTGGGACACGGGGGATACAATGAGCAGTTCTTC.

The V gene is TRBV5-1, the J gene TRBJ1-2, with unresolved D. Trimming stripped 4 bases from V and 3 bases from J, with 16 bases between. Germline V CDR1 and CDR2: SGHRS, YFSETQ. This CDR3 spans 15 amino acids. The CDR3 region has the DNA TGCGCCAGCAGCGCCGACCCACCACCACACTATGGCTACACCTTC. Its protein is CASSADPPPHYGYTF.

The J gene is TRBJ1-1, the V gene TRBV30, with TRBD1 as a possible D gene (5 bases). Germline CDR1 and CDR2: GTSNPN and SVGIG (reference sequence). Trimming pared 1 base from V and 4 bases from J, leaving 7 bases between. This CDR3 is 12 amino acids long. CDR3 in DNA: TGTGCCTGGAGTGGGGGGGGCACTGAAGCTTTCTTT. It specifies CAWSGGGTEAFF.

The genes are TRBV10-3 and TRBJ1-2; D gene uncertain. Deletions cut 2 bases from V and 6 bases from J, with 4 bases between. CDR1 and CDR2 (germline): ENHRY, SYGVKD. The CDR3 contains 11 residues. CDR3 residues: CAISEQHGYTF. In nucleotides, the CDR3 is TGTGCCATCAGTGAGCAACATGGCTACACCTTC.

This chain connects TRBV24-1 to TRBJ1-5; no reliable D call. Germline assignment: CDR1 KGHDR and CDR2 SFDVKD. The CDR3 is 12 residues long. The germline V and J ends were trimmed by 4 bases and 12 bases, with 12 bases remaining between them. The CDR3 protein is CATSDRDKDQHF. DNA for the CDR3: TGTGCCACCAGTGACCGTGACAAAGACCAGCATTTT.

J is TRBJ1-5 and V is TRBV30, with 7 bases that match TRBD1. The CDR3 runs 13 residues. Germline-derived CDR1 and CDR2 are GTSNPN and SVGIG (reference sequence). The trim removed 1 base at V and 6 bases at J, leaving 3 bases unmatched. The CDR3 sequence: CAWSDDRVQPQHF. The CDR3 DNA reads as TGTGCCTGGAGTGACGACAGGGTTCAGCCCCAGCATTTT.

This chain links TRBV18 with TRBJ2-7; D gene unclear. This CDR3 spans 14 amino acids. V dropped 1 base and J dropped 2 bases, with 9 bases sitting between them. Germline CDR1 is KGHSH and CDR2 is LQKENI. CDR3 DNA sequence: TGTGCCAGCTCACCACGGCAGGAACCCTACGAGCAGTACTTC. Translating gives CASSPRQEPYEQYF.

The rearrangement joins TRBV7-2 to TRBJ1-2; D not certain. The CDR3 is 13 residues long. Trimming removed 1 base from V and 6 bases from J, with 9 bases in between. From germline, CDR1 is SGHTA and CDR2 FQGNSA. The CDR3 is CASSLVMTNGYTF. In DNA, the CDR3 is TGTGCCAGCAGCTTAGTTATGACTAATGGCTACACCTTC.

V is TRBV12-3 or TRBV12-4 and J is TRBJ1-1; D is undetermined. The CDR3 runs to 12 residues. Deletions cut 3 bases from V and 6 bases from J, with 8 bases between. Here the CDR3 reads CASSLRQAEAFF. In DNA, the CDR3 is TGTGCCAGCAGTTTGCGGCAGGCTGAAGCTTTCTTT.

In this sample, this clonotype turned up once. V is TRBV7-8 and J is TRBJ2-3; 9 bases agree with TRBD2. After removal of 1 base from V and 1 base from J, the junction contained 9 bases not matched to a gene. This CDR3 is 18 amino acids long. Germline V lookup: CDR1 SGHVS, CDR2 FQNEAQ. The CDR3, as DNA: TGTGCCAGCAGCTTAGTAGGGACTAGCATGGTTCGCACAGATACGCAGTATTTT. Translated: CASSLVGTSMVRTDTQYF. The full variable domain, its missing parts supplied by reference TRBV7-8 and TRBJ2-3, is GAGVSQSPRYKVAKRGQDVALRCDPISGHVSLFWYQQALGQGPEFLTYFQNEAQLDKSGLPSDRFFAERPEGSVSTLKIQRTQQEDSAVYLCASSLVGTSMVRTDTQYFGPGTRLTVL.

The chain joins TRBV20-1 to TRBJ2-7; D may correspond to TRBD1 or TRBD2 (5 bases each). Germline V gives CDR1 DFQATT, CDR2 SNEGSKA (reference sequence). This CDR3 region has 12 residues. Trimming shortened V by 3 bases and J by 4 bases, and 10 bases separated the two germline ends. The CDR3 sequence: CSASRGEYEQYF. As DNA, the CDR3 is TGCAGTGCTAGCCGGGGCGAGTACGAGCAGTACTTC.

This clonotype was counted a single time. The chain uses TRBV11-2 and TRBJ2-5; D possibly corresponds to TRBD2 (5 bases). Trimming removed 0 bases at V and 5 bases at J, with 16 bases between. Germline V gene sequence: CDR1 SGHAT, CDR2 FQNNGV. This CDR3 comprises 16 residues. The CDR3 bases are TGTGCCAGCAGCTTAGATGAGGGCGGGCCATGGGAGACCCAGTACTTC. Amino acids: CASSLDEGGPWETQYF.